A single sample is the source of the 20 T cell receptor beta chains below, sequenced in a study of human T cells and chemical hapten exposure. The time point was: healthy volunteer bleed at 2 weeks. Total RNA came from unfractionated whole blood. TCRdb processed the RACE reads anew with MiXCR; each CDR3 protein has one entry. Of 28,000 or so distinct CDR3 sequences listed, 6.5% to 8.5% are singletons. The sequencing input was whole blood. The receptors originated from a human donor in good health. Some clones in this sample may be carry-over from other donors' samples.

The chain couples TRBV6-2 or TRBV6-3 to TRBJ2-6; a weak D match, TRBD1 (6 bases). Per germline, CDR1 MNHEY and CDR2 SVGEGT. The CDR3 extends over 17 amino acids. V was shortened by 4 bases and J by 3 bases, with 16 bases between the two germline ends. The CDR3 loop reads CASSLDGGRGGANVLTF. The CDR3 coding sequence is TGTGCCAGCAGTTTGGATGGGGGCCGAGGTGGGGCCAACGTCCTGACTTTC.

This clonotype was observed at least ten times. This chain connects TRBV2 to TRBJ1-1; no reliable D call. The V and J ends lost 2 bases and 10 bases respectively, with 8 bases between them. CDR3 length: 11 residues. Per germline, CDR1 SNHLY and CDR2 FYNNEI. CDR3 nucleotides: TGTGCCAGCAGTGAAAGTCGGACAGCTTTCTTT. Its protein product is CASSESRTAFF.

The sample holds many counts of this clonotype. The V gene is TRBV7-9, the J gene TRBJ2-1, with no clear D. Germline V gene data show CDR1 as SEHNR and CDR2 as FQNEAQ (reference sequence). This CDR3 has 16 residues. Trimming stripped 1 base from V and 0 bases from J, with 10 bases between. This CDR3 is CASSLDGADSYNEQFF. In DNA form, the CDR3 reads TGTGCCAGCAGCTTAGATGGAGCCGACTCCTACAATGAGCAGTTCTTC.

This clonotype ranks as medium-sized. CDR3 amino acids: CASSQDGTQETQYF. DNA of the CDR3: TGTGCCAGCAGCCAAGATGGGACACAAGAGACCCAGTACTTC. This chain joins TRBV4-2 and TRBJ2-5, with a tentative D call TRBD1 (6 bases). CDR3 length: 14 amino acids. Per the germline V gene, CDR1 is LGHNA and CDR2 is YNFKEQ. Trimming cost V 0 bases and J 2 bases, with 7 bases left between them.

This clonotype is labeled medium-sized (0.01 to 0.1%). J is TRBJ1-1 and V is TRBV29-1; D is ambiguous. The CDR3 loop spans 13 amino acids. Between the trimmed V and J ends, which lost 4 bases and 3 bases, there was a span of 12 bases. Germline V lookup: CDR1 SQVTM, CDR2 ANQGSEA. DNA for the CDR3: TGCAGCGTTGTACGGGGTCTGGACACTGAAGCTTTCTTT. As protein: CSVVRGLDTEAFF.

The V and J genes are TRBV11-2 and TRBJ1-2; D is perhaps TRBD1 (6 bases). Germline V gene sequence: CDR1 SGHAT, CDR2 FQNNGV. The CDR3 has 13 residues. Deletions cut 4 bases from V and 3 bases from J, with 9 bases between. The CDR3 region has the DNA TGTGCCAGCAGCTCCACAGGGTACTATGGCTACACCTTC. It is translated as CASSSTGYYGYTF. Using reference TRBV11-2 and TRBJ1-2 for the parts outside the CDR3, the full variable domain is EAGVAQSPRYKIIEKRQSVAFWCNPISGHATLYWYQQILGQGPKLLIQFQNNGVVDDSQLPKDRFSAERLKGVDSTLKIQPAKLEDSAVYLCASSSTGYYGYTFGSGTRLTVV.

The chain has TRBV5-5 and TRBJ1-1; 9 positions agree with TRBD1. This CDR3 region has 17 residues. Germline V lookup: CDR1 SGHKS, CDR2 YYEKEE (reference sequence). V was pared by 4 bases and J by 6 bases, with 16 bases of the junction left unmatched. The CDR3 here is CASSLRGQGEGQPEAFF. For the CDR3, the DNA is TGTGCCAGCAGCCTCAGGGGACAGGGCGAAGGGCAGCCTGAAGCTTTCTTT.

There are many counts of this clonotype. The chain employs TRBV5-1 and TRBJ2-1, with 7 bases lining up with TRBD1. The CDR3 length is 16 residues. With V trimmed by 5 bases and J by 0 bases, 8 bases remained unmatched. The germline CDR1 and CDR2 sequences are SGHRS and YFSETQ. CDR3 in DNA: TGCGCCAGCAGAACAGGGGCCGAGAGCTCCTACAATGAGCAGTTCTTC. It codes for CASRTGAESSYNEQFF. The variable domain in full, completed from reference TRBV5-1 and TRBJ2-1, reads KAGVTQTPRYLIKTRGQQVTLSCSPISGHRSVSWYQQTPGQGLQFLFEYFSETQRNKGNFPGRFSGRQFSNSRSEMNVSTLELGDSALYLCASRTGAESSYNEQFFGPGTRLTVL.

V gene TRBV5-1 combines with J gene TRBJ2-2; weak D call: TRBD2 (5 bases). The CDR3 length is 16 residues. Germline-derived CDR1 and CDR2 are SGHRS and YFSETQ. Trimming removed 0 bases from V and 4 bases from J, with 13 bases in between. This CDR3 reads CASSLEASSCTGELFF. The CDR3 DNA reads as TGCGCCAGCAGCTTGGAGGCTAGCTCTTGCACCGGGGAGCTGTTTTTT.

In this sample, this clonotype turned up many times. The gene calls are TRBV7-2 and TRBJ2-3; D not certain. CDR1 is SGHTA and CDR2 is FQGNSA in the germline V gene. The V gene lost 4 bases and the J gene lost 4 bases, with 9 bases spanning the gap. CDR3 size: 13 residues. CDR3 region: CASSSERSDTQYF. In DNA form, the CDR3 reads TGTGCCAGCAGCTCAGAAAGATCAGATACGCAGTATTTT.

In its sample, this clonotype was seen a few times. The V and J genes are TRBV20-1 and TRBJ1-1; D is undetermined. Germline loops: CDR1 DFQATT, CDR2 SNEGSKA (reference sequence). The CDR3 extends over 14 amino acids. The V end lost 4 bases, the J end lost 4 bases, and 16 bases lay between the germline ends. CDR3 bases: TGCAGTGCTATCCCCTCTGACTCGAGCACTGAAGCTTTCTTT. Residues: CSAIPSDSSTEAFF.

This clonotype has at least ten counts. The chain combines TRBV18 with TRBJ2-5; D is perhaps TRBD1 or TRBD2 (5 bases each). CDR1 is KGHSH, CDR2 LQKENI, per germline. The CDR3 has 15 amino acids. Trimming cost V 3 bases and J 5 bases, with 16 bases left between them. The chain's CDR3 is CASSPGTGTEETQYF. The CDR3 DNA is TGTGCCAGCTCACCCGGGACGGGAACTGAGGAGACCCAGTACTTC.

This clonotype was picked up many times. This chain connects TRBV6-2 or TRBV6-3 to TRBJ2-1, with D tentatively TRBD2 (6 bases). The CDR3 totals 14 residues. V was pared by 7 bases and J by 8 bases, with 18 bases between. Germline CDR1 is MNHEY and CDR2 is SVGEGT. CDR3 nucleotide sequence: TGTGCCAGCACATTGGGAGGCCAAAACGATGAGCAGTTCTTC. Translated, it gives CASTLGGQNDEQFF.

This clonotype was observed a few times. The J gene is TRBJ2-5, the V gene TRBV4-3, with D tentatively TRBD2 (5 bases). This CDR3 has 13 residues. Trimming removed 2 bases from V and 4 bases from J, with 8 bases in between. Germline loops: CDR1 LGHNA, CDR2 YSLEER. CDR3 in amino acids: CASSQTGRETQYF. The CDR3 nucleotides read TGCGCCAGCAGCCAAACGGGGAGAGAGACCCAGTACTTC.

The genes are TRBV20-1 and TRBJ1-1, with D perhaps matching TRBD1 (6 bases). The germline V and J ends were trimmed by 4 bases and 1 base, with 10 bases remaining between them. The CDR3 contains 13 residues. Germline loops: CDR1 DFQATT, CDR2 SNEGSKA (reference sequence). The CDR3, as DNA: TGCAGTGCTATGACGGGGGCGAACACTGAAGCTTTCTTT. Translation gives CSAMTGANTEAFF.

This clonotype has only a few counts. This rearrangement joins TRBV12-3 or TRBV12-4 to TRBJ1-6; D remains unclear. The CDR3 runs 13 residues. The V gene lost 6 bases and the J gene lost 7 bases, with 10 bases spanning the gap. CDR3 bases: TGTGCCAGCAGCCTAACAGCGAATTCACCCCTCCACTTT. This gives the protein CASSLTANSPLHF.

This clonotype was seen repeatedly, ten times or more. This chain's CDR3 is CASSLERGISPLHF. Written as DNA, the CDR3 is TGTGCCAGCAGCTTAGAGCGGGGTATTTCACCCCTCCACTTT. The chain employs TRBV11-2 and TRBJ1-6; unclear D gene. Trimming cost V 0 bases and J 9 bases, with 9 bases left between them. Per germline, CDR1 SGHAT and CDR2 FQNNGV. The CDR3 runs to 14 residues.

This clonotype has more than one count but fewer than ten. The CDR3 DNA is TGTGCCTGGAGTGAAGGGGTCTGGAAGGTGTTTTTT. Its protein product is CAWSEGVWKVFF. The chain uses TRBV30 and TRBJ2-2; TRBD1 might be the D (5 bases). The CDR3 is 12 residues long. Germline CDR1 GTSNPN, CDR2 SVGIG (reference sequence). Trimming removed 1 base at V and 15 bases at J, with 15 bases between.

The chain is built from TRBV5-1 and TRBJ2-7; D ambiguous. The length of the CDR3 is 12 residues. The germline V gene encodes CDR1 SGHRS and CDR2 YFSETQ. The germline V and J ends were trimmed by 4 bases and 6 bases, with 11 bases remaining between them. CDR3 DNA sequence: TGCGCCAGCAGCCCCGGTGAGTCCGAGCAGTACTTC. It encodes CASSPGESEQYF. Variable domain in full (rest from reference TRBV5-1 and TRBJ2-7): KAGVTQTPRYLIKTRGQQVTLSCSPISGHRSVSWYQQTPGQGLQFLFEYFSETQRNKGNFPGRFSGRQFSNSRSEMNVSTLELGDSALYLCASSPGESEQYFGPGTRLTVT.

This clonotype was picked up a small number of times. The V call is TRBV12-3 or TRBV12-4, the J call TRBJ1-1; perhaps TRBD1 as D (5 bases). The CDR3 sequence is 17 residues long. V shed 7 bases and J shed 1 base, with 22 bases lying between them. The CDR3 DNA sequence: TGTGCCAGCACCCGCGGACAACTCGAGGATCAGAACACTGAAGCTTTCTTT. As protein: CASTRGQLEDQNTEAFF.